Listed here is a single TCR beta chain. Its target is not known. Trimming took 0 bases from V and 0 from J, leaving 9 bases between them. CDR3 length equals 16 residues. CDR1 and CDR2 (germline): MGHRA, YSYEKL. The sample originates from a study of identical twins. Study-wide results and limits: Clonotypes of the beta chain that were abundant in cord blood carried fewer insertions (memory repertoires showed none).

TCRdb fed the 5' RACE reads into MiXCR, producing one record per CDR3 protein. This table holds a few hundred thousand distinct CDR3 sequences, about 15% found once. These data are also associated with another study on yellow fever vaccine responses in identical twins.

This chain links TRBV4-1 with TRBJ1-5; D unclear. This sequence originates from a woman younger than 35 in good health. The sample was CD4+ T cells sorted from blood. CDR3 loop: CASSQERDYSNQPQHF. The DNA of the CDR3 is TGCGCCAGCAGCCAAGAGAGAGATTATAGCAATCAGCCCCAGCATTTT.